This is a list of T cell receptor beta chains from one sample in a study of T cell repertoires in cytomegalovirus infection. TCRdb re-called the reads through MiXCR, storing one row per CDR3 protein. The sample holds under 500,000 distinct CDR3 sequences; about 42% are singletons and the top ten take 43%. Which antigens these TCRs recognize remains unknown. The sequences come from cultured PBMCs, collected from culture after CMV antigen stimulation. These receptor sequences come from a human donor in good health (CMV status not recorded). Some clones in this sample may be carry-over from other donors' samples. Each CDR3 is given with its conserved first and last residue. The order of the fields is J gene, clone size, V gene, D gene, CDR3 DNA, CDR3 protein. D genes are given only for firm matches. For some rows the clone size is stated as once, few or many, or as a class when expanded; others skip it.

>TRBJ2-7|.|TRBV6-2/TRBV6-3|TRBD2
TGTGCCAGCAGAGCACTAGCGGGAGGTGCCCTCTACGAGCAGTACTTC
CASRALAGGALYEQYF
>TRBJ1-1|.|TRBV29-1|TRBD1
TGCAGCGCCGGACAGGACTACACTGAAGCTTTCTTT
CSAGQDYTEAFF
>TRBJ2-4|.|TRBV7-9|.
TGTGCCAGCAGCTTAGCGGGAACAGCCAAAAACATTCAGTACTTC
CASSLAGTAKNIQYF
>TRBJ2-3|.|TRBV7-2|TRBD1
TGTGCCAGCAGCCTAGGGACAGGGTCGAGCACAGATACGCAGTATTTT
CASSLGTGSSTDTQYF
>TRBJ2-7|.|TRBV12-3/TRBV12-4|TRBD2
TGTGCCAGCAGTTCGACTAGCGGGGCCTACGAGCAGTACTTC
CASSSTSGAYEQYF
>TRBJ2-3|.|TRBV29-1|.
TGCAGCGTTGAGGCCCAGGGGCCCACGAGCCCAGATACGCAGTATTTT
CSVEAQGPTSPDTQYF
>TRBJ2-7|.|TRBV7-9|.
TGTGCCAGCAGCTTAGCAGGGCCTATCTCCTACGAGCAGTACTTC
CASSLAGPISYEQYF
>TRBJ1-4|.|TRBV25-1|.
TGTGCCAGCAGTGAATTTACTAATGAAAAACTGTTTTTT
CASSEFTNEKLFF
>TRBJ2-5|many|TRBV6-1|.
TGTGCCAGCAGGGACAGCTTAGAGACCCAGTACTTC
CASRDSLETQYF
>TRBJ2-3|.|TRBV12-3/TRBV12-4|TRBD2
TGTGCCAGCAGTCTCCTAGCGGACCTCACAGATACGCAGTATTTT
CASSLLADLTDTQYF
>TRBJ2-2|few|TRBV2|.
TGTGCCAGTACTACCCCCCCCGGGGAGCTGTTTTTT
CASTTPPGELFF
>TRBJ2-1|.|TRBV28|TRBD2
TGTGCCACCCGACTAGCGGGTAGCAATGAGCAGTTCTTC
CATRLAGSNEQFF
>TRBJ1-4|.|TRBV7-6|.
TGTGCCAGCAGCTCCGACGGATTTAATGAAAAACTGTTTTTT
CASSSDGFNEKLFF
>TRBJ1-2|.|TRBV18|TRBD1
TGTGCCAGCTCACCACCGGGATGGACAGGGGATTATAACTATGGCTACACCTTC
CASSPPGWTGDYNYGYTF
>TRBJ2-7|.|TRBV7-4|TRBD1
TGTGCCAGCAGCTTCAGCGACAGGGGCTCCTACGAGCAGTACTTC
CASSFSDRGSYEQYF
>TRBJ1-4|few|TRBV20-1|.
TGCAGTGCTATAGGGCGAGGGGGGTATGAAAAACTGTTTTTT
CSAIGRGGYEKLFF
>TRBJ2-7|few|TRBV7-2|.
TGTGCCAGCAGCTCCTTAGCAGGCGAGCAGTACTTC
CASSSLAGEQYF
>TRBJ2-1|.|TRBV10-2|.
TGCGCCACCCAGGGTCTTTTCAATGAGCAGTTCTTC
CATQGLFNEQFF
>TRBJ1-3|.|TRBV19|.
TGTGCCAGTAGTTCCCGGGGTACGACGAGCTCTGGAAACACCATATATTTT
CASSSRGTTSSGNTIYF
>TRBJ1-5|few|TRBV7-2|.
TGTGCCAGCAGCCGGGAGGTTGTCAATCAGCCCCAGCATTTT
CASSREVVNQPQHF
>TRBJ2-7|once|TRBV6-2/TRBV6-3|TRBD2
TGTGCCAGCAGTTACTCCAGCGGGACCTACGAGCGGTACTTC
CASSYSSGTYERYF
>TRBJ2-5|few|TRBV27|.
TGTGCCAGCAGTTTATCGGAGCGGTACATGACCCAGTACTTC
CASSLSERYMTQYF
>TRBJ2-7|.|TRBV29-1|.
TGCAGCGTTAATGACGGAAACTCCTACGAGCAGTACTTC
CSVNDGNSYEQYF
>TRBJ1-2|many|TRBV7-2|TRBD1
TGTGCCAGCAGCTTTAACAGGGGAATTAGCGGCTACACCTTC
CASSFNRGISGYTF
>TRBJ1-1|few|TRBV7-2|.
TGTGCCAGCAGCCCGGGACGGAGCGGAACTGAAGCTTTCTTT
CASSPGRSGTEAFF
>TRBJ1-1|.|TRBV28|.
TGTGCCAGCAGTTTCTCGGCAGAATGGGCCCCCCACCGTGGGTTAAACACTGAAGCTTTCTTT
CASSFSAEWAPHRGLNTEAFF